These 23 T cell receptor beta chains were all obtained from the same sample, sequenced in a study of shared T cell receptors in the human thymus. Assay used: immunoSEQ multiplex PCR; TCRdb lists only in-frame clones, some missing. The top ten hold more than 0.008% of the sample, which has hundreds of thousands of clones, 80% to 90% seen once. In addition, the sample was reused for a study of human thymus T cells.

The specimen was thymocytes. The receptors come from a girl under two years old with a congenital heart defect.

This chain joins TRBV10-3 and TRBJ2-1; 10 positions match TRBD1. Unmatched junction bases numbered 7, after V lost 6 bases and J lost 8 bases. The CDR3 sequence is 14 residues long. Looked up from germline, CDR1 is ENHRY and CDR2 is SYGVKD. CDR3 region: CAIRSGQGFYEQFF. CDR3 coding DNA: TGTGCCATCAGGTCGGGACAGGGGTTCTATGAGCAGTTCTTC.

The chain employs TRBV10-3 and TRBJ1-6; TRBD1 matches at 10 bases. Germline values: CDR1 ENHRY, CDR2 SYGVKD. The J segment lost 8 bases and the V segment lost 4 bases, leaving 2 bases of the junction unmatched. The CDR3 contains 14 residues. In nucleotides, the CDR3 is TGTGCCATCAGTGTTGGGACAGGGGATTCACCCCTCCACTTT. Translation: CAISVGTGDSPLHF.

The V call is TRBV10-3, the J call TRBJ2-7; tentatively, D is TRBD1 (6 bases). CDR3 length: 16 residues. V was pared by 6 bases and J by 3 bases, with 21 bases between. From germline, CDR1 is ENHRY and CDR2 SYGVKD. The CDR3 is CAISLDTQGGYYEQYF. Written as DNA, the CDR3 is TGTGCCATCAGCCTGGACACTCAAGGGGGATACTACGAGCAGTACTTC.

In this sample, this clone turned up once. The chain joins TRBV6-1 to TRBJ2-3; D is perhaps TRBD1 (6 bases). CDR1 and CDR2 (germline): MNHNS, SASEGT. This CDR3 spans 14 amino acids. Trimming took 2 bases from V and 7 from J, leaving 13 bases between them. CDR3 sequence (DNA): TGTGCCAGCAGTGAAACAGGGAAACAGCATACGCAGTATTTT. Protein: CASSETGKQHTQYF.

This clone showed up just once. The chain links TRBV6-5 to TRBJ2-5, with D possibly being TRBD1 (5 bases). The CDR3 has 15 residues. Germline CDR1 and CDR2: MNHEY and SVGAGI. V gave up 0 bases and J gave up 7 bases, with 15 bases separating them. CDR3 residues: CASSYSSGREGTQYF. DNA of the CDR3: TGTGCCAGCAGTTACTCTTCTGGCAGGGAAGGGACCCAGTACTTC.

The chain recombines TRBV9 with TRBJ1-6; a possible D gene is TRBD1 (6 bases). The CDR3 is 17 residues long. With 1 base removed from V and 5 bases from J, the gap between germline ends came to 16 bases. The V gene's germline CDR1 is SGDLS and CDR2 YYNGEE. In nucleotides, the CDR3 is TGTGCCAGCAGCGTACCCCGGGCAGGGGCGGATAATTCACCCCTCCACTTT. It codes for CASSVPRAGADNSPLHF.

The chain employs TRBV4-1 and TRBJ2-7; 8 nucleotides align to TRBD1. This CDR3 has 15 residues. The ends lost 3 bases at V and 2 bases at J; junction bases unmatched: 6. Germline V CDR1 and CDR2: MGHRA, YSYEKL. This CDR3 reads CASSHPDRGTYEQYF. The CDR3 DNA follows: TGCGCCAGCAGCCACCCCGACAGGGGTACCTACGAGCAGTACTTC.

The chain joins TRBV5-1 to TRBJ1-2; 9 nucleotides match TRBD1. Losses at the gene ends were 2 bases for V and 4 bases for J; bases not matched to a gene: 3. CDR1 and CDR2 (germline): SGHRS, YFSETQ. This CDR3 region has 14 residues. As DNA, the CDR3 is TGCGCCAGCAGCTTAGGGGACAGGGTCTATGGCTACACCTTC. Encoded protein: CASSLGDRVYGYTF.

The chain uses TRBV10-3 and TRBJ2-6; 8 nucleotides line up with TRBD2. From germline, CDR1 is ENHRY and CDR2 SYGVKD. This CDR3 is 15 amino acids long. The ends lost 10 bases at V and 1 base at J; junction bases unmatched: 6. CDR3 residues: CASRGGLSGANVLTF. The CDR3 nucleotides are TGTGCCAGCCGGGGGGGCCTATCTGGGGCCAACGTCCTGACTTTC.

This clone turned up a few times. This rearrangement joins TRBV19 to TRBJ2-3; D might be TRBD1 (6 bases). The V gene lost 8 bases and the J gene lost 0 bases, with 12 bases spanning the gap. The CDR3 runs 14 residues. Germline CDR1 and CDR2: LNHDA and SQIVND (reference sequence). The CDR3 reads CASAQGCSTDTQYF. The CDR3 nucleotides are TGTGCCAGTGCTCAGGGGTGTAGCACAGATACGCAGTATTTT.

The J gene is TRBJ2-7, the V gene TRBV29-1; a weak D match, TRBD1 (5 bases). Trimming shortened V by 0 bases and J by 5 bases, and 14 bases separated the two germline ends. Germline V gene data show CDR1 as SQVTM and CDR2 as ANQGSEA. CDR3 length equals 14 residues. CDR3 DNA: TGCAGCGTTGAAGATCCTAGGGTCAGGGACGAGCAGTACTTC. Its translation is CSVEDPRVRDEQYF.

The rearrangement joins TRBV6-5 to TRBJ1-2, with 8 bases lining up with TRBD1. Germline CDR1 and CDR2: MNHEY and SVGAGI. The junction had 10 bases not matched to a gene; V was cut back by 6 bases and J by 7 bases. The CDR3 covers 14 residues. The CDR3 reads CASRATGAYCGYTF. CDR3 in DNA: TGTGCCAGCAGAGCGACAGGGGCTTATTGTGGCTACACCTTC.

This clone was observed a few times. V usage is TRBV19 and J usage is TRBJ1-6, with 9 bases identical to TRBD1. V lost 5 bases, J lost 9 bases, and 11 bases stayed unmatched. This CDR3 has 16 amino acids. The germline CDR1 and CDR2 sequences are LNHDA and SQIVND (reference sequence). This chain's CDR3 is CASSLYPGQGCSPLHF. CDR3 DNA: TGTGCCAGTAGTCTATACCCGGGACAGGGATGTTCACCCCTCCACTTT.

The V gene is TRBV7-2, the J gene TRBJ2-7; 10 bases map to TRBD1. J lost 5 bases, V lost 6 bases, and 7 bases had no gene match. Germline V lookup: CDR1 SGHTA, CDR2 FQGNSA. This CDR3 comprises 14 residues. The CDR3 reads CASRPGTGVNEQYF. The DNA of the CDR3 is TGTGCCAGCAGACCTGGGACAGGGGTTAACGAGCAGTACTTC.

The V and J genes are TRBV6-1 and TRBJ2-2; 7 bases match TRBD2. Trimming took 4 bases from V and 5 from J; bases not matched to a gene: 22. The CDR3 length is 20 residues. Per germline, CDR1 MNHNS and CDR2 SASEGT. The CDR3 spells CASSGGGNTQFYYYTGELFF. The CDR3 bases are TGTGCCAGCAGTGGGGGGGGGAATACCCAATTTTACTATTATACCGGGGAGCTGTTTTTT.

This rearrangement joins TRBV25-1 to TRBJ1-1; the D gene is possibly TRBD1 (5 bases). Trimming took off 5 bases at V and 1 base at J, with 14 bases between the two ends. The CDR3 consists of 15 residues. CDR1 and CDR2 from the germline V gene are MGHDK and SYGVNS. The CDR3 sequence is CASSTGRPRNTEAFF. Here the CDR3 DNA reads TGTGCCAGCAGTACAGGAAGACCTAGGAACACTGAAGCTTTCTTT.

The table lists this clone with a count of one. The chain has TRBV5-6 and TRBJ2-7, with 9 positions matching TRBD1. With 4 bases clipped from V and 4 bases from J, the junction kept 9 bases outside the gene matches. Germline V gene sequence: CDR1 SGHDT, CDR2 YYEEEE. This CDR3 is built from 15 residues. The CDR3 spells CASSLARDRDYEQYF. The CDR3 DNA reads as TGTGCCAGCAGCCTGGCTAGGGACAGGGATTACGAGCAGTACTTC.

CDR3 nucleotides: TGCAGCGTTTCAAGAGGACAGGGTAGTAAAGTTGACTATGGCTACACCTTC. Its protein is CSVSRGQGSKVDYGYTF. This chain joins TRBV29-1 and TRBJ1-2, with TRBD1 matching over 8 bases. The V gene end was trimmed by 5 bases and the J gene end by 3 bases; junction bases not matched to a gene: 17. This CDR3 is built from 17 residues. The germline gives CDR1 SQVTM, CDR2 ANQGSEA.

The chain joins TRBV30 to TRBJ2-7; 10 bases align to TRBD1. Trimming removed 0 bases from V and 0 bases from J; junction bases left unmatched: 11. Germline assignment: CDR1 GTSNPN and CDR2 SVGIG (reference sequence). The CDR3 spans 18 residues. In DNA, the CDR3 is TGTGCCTGGAGTGTTGTAGGGGGACAGGGGATAAACTCCTACGAGCAGTACTTC. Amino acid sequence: CAWSVVGGQGINSYEQYF.

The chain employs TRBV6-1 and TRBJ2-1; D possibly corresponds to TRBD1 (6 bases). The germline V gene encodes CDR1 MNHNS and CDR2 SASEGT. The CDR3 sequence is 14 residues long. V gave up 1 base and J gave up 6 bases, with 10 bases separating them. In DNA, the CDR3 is TGTGCCAGCAGTGAAGGGGGGCATTCCAATGAGCAGTTCTTC. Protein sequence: CASSEGGHSNEQFF.

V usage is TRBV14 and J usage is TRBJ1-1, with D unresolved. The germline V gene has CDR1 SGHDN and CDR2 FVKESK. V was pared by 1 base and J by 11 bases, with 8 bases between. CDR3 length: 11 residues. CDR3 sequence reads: CASSQAGRAFF. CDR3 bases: TGTGCCAGCAGCCAAGCGGGGAGGGCTTTCTTT.

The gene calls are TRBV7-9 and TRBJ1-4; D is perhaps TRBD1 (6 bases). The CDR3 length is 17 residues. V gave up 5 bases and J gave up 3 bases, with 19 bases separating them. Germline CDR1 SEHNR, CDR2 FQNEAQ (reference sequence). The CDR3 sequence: CASSLYRVRRANEKLFF. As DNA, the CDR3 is TGTGCCAGCAGCCTTTACAGGGTTCGGCGAGCTAATGAAAAACTGTTTTTT.

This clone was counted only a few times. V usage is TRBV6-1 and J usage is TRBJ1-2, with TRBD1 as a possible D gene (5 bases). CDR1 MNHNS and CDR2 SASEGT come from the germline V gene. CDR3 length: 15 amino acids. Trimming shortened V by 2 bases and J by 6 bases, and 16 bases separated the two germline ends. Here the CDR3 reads CASSEPHRFLDGYTF. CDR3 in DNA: TGTGCCAGCAGTGAACCACACAGGTTTCTCGATGGCTACACCTTC.